Below, 26 T cell receptor beta chains from the same sample are listed, as sequenced in a study of spatial heterogeneity in lung cancer. TCRdb passed the 5' RACE reads through MiXCR, listing each CDR3 protein once. The profile shows 4,200 or so distinct CDR3 sequences, around a tenth of them singletons. Described time point: sample taken at primary tumor resection. Sequencing covered unsorted whole RNA taken from tumor, nontumor lung or frozen PBMC. The material sequenced was PBMCs, taken at surgery. The source of these receptors is a male donor with early-stage non-small cell lung cancer.

In the case of this clonotype: One end of the junction varies from germline; a read error may be responsible. The V and J genes are TRBV5-8 and TRBJ2-3; a possible D gene is TRBD1 (6 bases). This CDR3 contains 16 residues. CDR1 and CDR2 (germline): SGHTS, YDEGEE. The CDR3: CASSIYRDPNTDTLYF. CDR3 bases: TGTGCCAGCAGCATCTACAGGGACCCTAACACAGATACGCTGTATTTT.

This clonotype showed up many times. V is TRBV19 and J is TRBJ2-5, with 9 bases lining up with TRBD2. CDR1 is LNHDA and CDR2 is SQIVND in the germline V gene (reference sequence). CDR3 length: 16 amino acids. J was trimmed by 0 bases and V by 3 bases; bases with no gene match: 5. The CDR3 DNA follows: TGTGCCAGTAGTATGGGAAGCGGGGGGCACCAAGAGACCCAGTACTTC. Its protein product is CASSMGSGGHQETQYF. The whole variable domain, remainder taken from reference TRBV19 and TRBJ2-5, is DGGITQSPKYLFRKEGQNVTLSCEQNLNHDAMYWYRQDPGQGLRLIYYSQIVNDFQKGDIAEGYSVSREKKESFPLTVTSAQKNPTAFYLCASSMGSGGHQETQYFGPGTRLLVL.

The sample holds many counts of this clonotype. The chain carries TRBV15 and TRBJ2-7; 9 positions agree with TRBD1. This CDR3 has 14 amino acids. Germline CDR1 LNHNV, CDR2 YYDKDF (reference sequence). With 3 bases clipped from V and 3 bases from J, the junction kept 3 bases outside the gene matches. In DNA, the CDR3 is TGTGCCACCAGCAGGGACAGGGGCAACTACGAGCAGTACTTC. Translation: CATSRDRGNYEQYF.

This clonotype appeared many times. This chain uses TRBV7-8 with TRBJ2-7, with D perhaps being TRBD1 or TRBD2 (5 bases each). Germline V lookup: CDR1 SGHVS, CDR2 FQNEAQ. The CDR3 consists of 16 residues. Deletions cut 5 bases from V and 0 bases from J, with 17 bases between. Here the CDR3 reads CASSPWDGTSSYEQYF. In DNA form, the CDR3 reads TGTGCCAGCAGCCCCTGGGACGGAACATCCTCCTACGAGCAGTACTTC.

The chain links TRBV12-3 or TRBV12-4 to TRBJ2-7; TRBD1 matches 9 bases. This CDR3 contains 13 residues. V lost 6 bases and J lost 1; bases outside the gene matches: 1. The CDR3 nucleotides read TGTGCCAGCAGACAGGGGGCTTCCTACGAGCAGTACTTC. Protein: CASRQGASYEQYF.

In this sample, this clonotype turned up a few times. The V and J genes are TRBV19 and TRBJ2-5; D gene uncertain. The CDR3 is 12 residues long. Germline assignment: CDR1 LNHDA and CDR2 SQIVND (reference sequence). Trimming took off 3 bases at V and 4 bases at J, with 6 bases between the two ends. This CDR3 reads CASSIDGETQYF. The CDR3 region has the DNA TGTGCCAGTAGTATCGATGGAGAGACCCAGTACTTC.

This clonotype was detected only once. V and J are TRBV7-2 and TRBJ2-1; D unclear. Germline CDR1 reads SGHTA; CDR2 reads FQGNSA. The CDR3 length is 13 residues. Trimming left V 0 bases short and J 6 bases short, with 6 bases between. CDR3 amino acids: CASSLAGSNEQFF. CDR3 sequence (DNA): TGTGCCAGCAGCTTAGCCGGGTCCAATGAGCAGTTCTTC.

This clonotype was recorded at least ten times. V gene TRBV23-1 combines with J gene TRBJ2-7; D perhaps matches TRBD2 (6 bases). TRBV23-1 is an ORF, and what it does is uncertain. The V and J ends lost 2 bases and 3 bases respectively, with 17 bases between them. This CDR3 is built from 16 residues. This CDR3 is CASSQAGPRIRYEQYF. The CDR3 region has the DNA TGCGCCAGCAGTCAAGCGGGACCGCGGATTCGCTACGAGCAGTACTTC.

Remarks on this clonotype: A much more abundant neighbour one base away suggests this may be a read error. This chain links TRBV27 with TRBJ2-3; the match to TRBD2 covers 10 bases. The CDR3 loop spans 13 amino acids. Looked up from germline, CDR1 is MNHEY and CDR2 is SMNVEV (reference sequence). The CDR3 nucleotides are TGTTCCAGCAGTTTAGGGACTAGCGACACGCAGTATTTT. It yields the protein CSSSLGTSDTQYF.

This clonotype was counted between two and nine times. The chain recombines TRBV7-3 with TRBJ2-7; TRBD1 matches 7 bases. With 4 bases clipped from V and 5 bases from J, the junction kept 5 bases outside the gene matches. Germline V CDR1 and CDR2: SGHTA, FQGTGA. The CDR3 is made up of 13 amino acids. CDR3 DNA: TGTGCCAGCAGCTCGCAGACAGGGAACGAGCAGTACTTC. The encoded protein is CASSSQTGNEQYF.

This clonotype is deemed medium-sized. The V and J genes are TRBV2 and TRBJ2-3; D remains ambiguous. This CDR3 has 12 amino acids. V lost 8 bases and J 0 bases, leaving 6 bases between the germline ends. Germline CDR1 SNHLY, CDR2 FYNNEI. CDR3 protein: CASRTSTDTQYF. In nucleotides, the CDR3 is TGTGCCAGCCGGACGAGCACAGATACGCAGTATTTT. Together with reference TRBV2 and TRBJ2-3, the CDR3 gives the full variable domain: EPEVTQTPSHQVTQMGQEVILRCVPISNHLYFYWYRQILGQKVEFLVSFYNNEISEKSEIFDDQFSVERPDGSNFTLKIRSTKLEDSAMYFCASRTSTDTQYFGPGTRLTVL.

This clonotype was seen many times. V is TRBV28 and J is TRBJ1-2; 7 nucleotides agree with TRBD1. The CDR3 has 16 residues. In germline, CDR1 is MDHEN, CDR2 SYDVKM. The junction had 11 bases not matched to a gene; V was cut back by 5 bases and J by 2 bases. CDR3 sequence: CASSTLMRDRNYGYTF. In nucleotides, the CDR3 is TGTGCCAGCAGTACACTTATGAGGGACAGAAACTATGGCTACACCTTC.

A few counts support this clonotype. CDR3 residues: CASSLLGLYEQYF. The CDR3 coding sequence is TGTGCCAGCAGCCTTTTGGGCCTATACGAGCAGTACTTC. The chain is built from TRBV6-2 or TRBV6-3 and TRBJ2-7, with D uncertain. The CDR3 covers 13 residues. CDR1 and CDR2 from the germline V gene are MNHEY and SVGEGT. V lost 6 bases and J lost 4, with 13 bases in between.

The gene calls are TRBV20-1 and TRBJ2-7, with D perhaps matching TRBD1 or TRBD2 (5 bases each). The CDR3 totals 12 residues. Trimming removed 5 bases from V and 6 bases from J, with 14 bases in between. CDR1 DFQATT and CDR2 SNEGSKA come from the germline V gene (reference sequence). Here the CDR3 DNA reads TGCAGTGCTTTCCCAGGGACGGGCGAGCAGTACTTC. Protein sequence: CSAFPGTGEQYF.

This clonotype appeared many times. This sequence joins TRBV11-2 and TRBJ1-1; weak D call: TRBD1 (6 bases). Germline CDR1 SGHAT, CDR2 FQNNGV. The CDR3 spans 13 residues. Trimming cost V 5 bases and J 7 bases, with 14 bases left between them. The CDR3: CASSRGAGDEAFF. In DNA form, the CDR3 reads TGTGCCAGCAGCCGCGGGGCAGGGGATGAAGCTTTCTTT.

This clonotype was observed a handful of times. The chain is built from TRBV7-9 and TRBJ2-1; D gene unclear. V lost 5 bases, J lost 3 bases, and 5 bases lay in between. The CDR3 length is 12 residues. Germline-derived CDR1 and CDR2 are SEHNR and FQNEAQ (reference sequence). The DNA for the CDR3 is TGTGCCAGCAGCGACCACTACAATGAGCAGTTCTTC. Its protein product is CASSDHYNEQFF.

This clonotype ranks as medium-sized. The chain couples TRBV7-8 to TRBJ2-7, with a weak D call TRBD2 (6 bases). CDR1 is SGHVS and CDR2 is FQNEAQ in the germline V gene. This CDR3 is 14 amino acids long. V shed 5 bases and J shed 4 bases, with 15 bases lying between them. In DNA form, the CDR3 reads TGTGCCAGCAGCGGGCGGGACTCCCTTTACGAGCAGTACTTC. It codes for CASSGRDSLYEQYF.

This clonotype was seen ten or more times. V and J are TRBV4-1 and TRBJ2-1, with D possibly called TRBD1 or TRBD2 (6 bases each). Germline-derived CDR1 and CDR2 are MGHRA and YSYEKL. V was clipped by 2 bases and J by 3 bases, with 23 bases between them. The CDR3 consists of 19 residues. CDR3 DNA sequence: TGCGCCAGCAGCCAACTACCTCCGCTTAGGGGGGATTACTACAATGAGCAGTTCTTC. As protein: CASSQLPPLRGDYYNEQFF.

The sample holds many counts of this clonotype. J is TRBJ2-7 and V is TRBV4-2; the match to TRBD2 covers 8 bases. In germline, CDR1 is LGHNA, CDR2 YNFKEQ. The CDR3 runs to 15 residues. V trimming: 1 base; J trimming: 3 bases; junction bases outside the gene matches: 5. CDR3: CASSQGAGGVYEQYF. The CDR3 DNA sequence: TGTGCCAGCAGCCAAGGGGCGGGGGGCGTCTACGAGCAGTACTTC.

This clonotype showed up many times. This chain's CDR3 is CASSQTSGGRGEQYF. DNA of the CDR3: TGTGCCAGCAGCCAGACTAGCGGGGGACGAGGCGAGCAGTACTTC. V is TRBV3-1 and J is TRBJ2-7, with 12 bases that match TRBD2. Germline V gene lookup returns CDR1 LGHDT and CDR2 YNNKEL (reference sequence). Trimming at V came to 3 bases and at J to 6 bases, leaving 6 bases not matched to a gene. The CDR3 consists of 15 residues.

This clonotype has ten or more counts. The rearrangement uses TRBV19 and TRBJ2-7; D gene ambiguous. Trimming removed 3 bases at V and 0 bases at J, with 9 bases between. The CDR3 contains 14 residues. Germline V CDR1 and CDR2: LNHDA, SQIVND (reference sequence). CDR3 protein: CASSMTGFSYEQYF. The CDR3 DNA follows: TGTGCCAGTAGTATGACGGGTTTCTCCTACGAGCAGTACTTC. Supplemented by reference TRBV19 and TRBJ2-7, the full variable domain reads DGGITQSPKYLFRKEGQNVTLSCEQNLNHDAMYWYRQDPGQGLRLIYYSQIVNDFQKGDIAEGYSVSREKKESFPLTVTSAQKNPTAFYLCASSMTGFSYEQYFGPGTRLTVT.

This clonotype was observed many times. The chain employs TRBV9 and TRBJ1-1; 7 bases are a match to TRBD1. Germline V CDR1 and CDR2: SGDLS, YYNGEE. The V segment lost 4 bases and the J segment 6 bases; nucleotides outside the gene matches: 9. This CDR3 is built from 14 residues. CDR3 in DNA: TGTGCCAGCAGCCCAGCCTACAGGGGCCCTGAAGCTTTCTTT. Residues: CASSPAYRGPEAFF.

Many counts were recorded for this clonotype. The gene calls are TRBV6-6 and TRBJ1-3; D is possibly TRBD1 (6 bases). The CDR3 has 12 residues. CDR1 MNHNY and CDR2 SVGAGI come from the germline V gene (reference sequence). The ends were cut back, 5 bases at V and 4 bases at J, with 6 bases in the middle. The CDR3 reads CASSDRGNTIYF. The CDR3 DNA reads TGTGCCAGCAGTGACAGGGGAAACACCATATATTTT.

This clonotype was counted once. One junction end does not reproduce the germline sequence, and a read error may be involved. The V call is TRBV6-2 or TRBV6-3, the J call TRBJ1-3; D unclear. The germline CDR1 and CDR2 sequences are MNHEY and SVGEGT. This CDR3 is 16 amino acids long. Here the CDR3 reads CASSYGVTSSENTIYF. For the CDR3, the DNA is TGTGCCAGCAGTTACGGGGTAACGTCCTCTGAAAACACCATATATTTT.

This clonotype is judged medium-sized. The V gene is TRBV28, the J gene TRBJ2-1; D may be TRBD1 (7 bases). This CDR3 comprises 18 residues. V was shortened by 4 bases and J by 0 bases, with 19 bases between the two germline ends. Germline V gene lookup returns CDR1 MDHEN and CDR2 SYDVKM. CDR3 DNA: TGTGCCAGCAGTTCCGGCACTTGGCGGGACAGCTCCTACAATGAGCAGTTCTTC. It encodes CASSSGTWRDSSYNEQFF.

This clonotype was seen a handful of times. The rearrangement uses TRBV28 and TRBJ1-6; D not resolved. Germline lookup yields CDR1 MDHEN and CDR2 SYDVKM. The ends were cut back, 3 bases at V and 8 bases at J, with 11 bases in the middle. The CDR3 extends over 14 amino acids. In DNA form, the CDR3 reads TGTGCCAGCAGTTTTTCCCGGGGAGATTCACCCCTCCACTTT. It translates to CASSFSRGDSPLHF.